This is a list of T cell receptor beta chains from one sample in a study of T cell responses to AZD1222 COVID-19 vaccine. Only in-frame clones appear in the TCRdb table, and some are missing; sequencing was by immunoSEQ multiplex PCR. The table has 85,000 to 130,000 clones, roughly nine tenths seen once. Sequenced here: peripheral blood, sampled on day 0 of AZD1222 vaccination. Receptors originate from an adult in good health. CDR3s include the opening cysteine and the closing phenylalanine or tryptophan. D genes are given only for firm matches. Clone size is stated in some rows and not others, as once, few, many or a class when expanded.

J gene,clone size,V gene,D gene,CDR3 protein,CDR3 DNA
TRBJ1-2,.,TRBV7-9,.,CASSIQDSIYGYTF,TGTGCCAGCAGCATTCAAGACAGTATCTATGGCTACACCTTC
TRBJ2-1,.,TRBV7-9,TRBD1,CASSPRGHVFF,TGTGCCAGCAGCCCCAGGGGGCATGTGTTCTTC
TRBJ1-1,.,TRBV7-9,.,CASSLEGGTEAFF,TGTGCCAGCAGCTTAGAAGGGGGAACTGAAGCTTTCTTT
TRBJ2-2,.,TRBV2,.,CASLGYSANTGELFF,TGTGCCAGCCTCGGGTACTCAGCGAACACCGGGGAGCTGTTTTTT
TRBJ2-7,.,TRBV28,.,CASSPSGTDHSYEQYF,TGTGCCAGCAGCCCATCGGGGACGGACCACTCCTACGAGCAGTACTTC
TRBJ1-1,once,TRBV6-5,.,CASSFRRDTEAFF,TGTGCCAGCAGTTTCCGGCGGGACACTGAAGCTTTCTTT
TRBJ1-2,.,TRBV28,.,CASSLGGWGDGYTF,TGTGCCAGCAGTTTAGGGGGGTGGGGTGATGGCTACACCTTC
TRBJ2-3,.,TRBV27,.,CASSSGQPSTQYF,TGTGCCAGCAGTTCAGGGCAACCCAGTACGCAGTATTTT
TRBJ2-1,.,TRBV19,TRBD2,CASSIRPLAGGSNEQFF,TGTGCCAGTAGTATCCGGCCACTAGCGGGAGGGTCCAATGAGCAGTTCTTC
TRBJ2-7,.,TRBV5-1,TRBD1,CASSLATGTGTYEQYF,TGCGCCAGCAGCCTGGCGACCGGGACAGGGACCTACGAGCAGTACTTC
TRBJ1-3,.,TRBV11-3,.,CASSWGAGNTIYF,TGTGCCAGCAGCTGGGGAGCTGGAAACACCATATATTTT
TRBJ2-2,.,TRBV9,TRBD2,CASSGTSRTGELFF,TGTGCCAGCAGCGGGACTAGCCGTACCGGGGAGCTGTTTTTT
TRBJ2-5,.,TRBV5-4,.,CASSPSTGWETQYF,TGTGCCAGCAGCCCTTCCACGGGTTGGGAGACCCAGTACTTC
TRBJ2-7,.,TRBV20-1,.,CSASSSYEQYF,TGCAGTGCTAGCAGTTCCTACGAGCAGTACTTC
TRBJ2-3,few,TRBV7-3,.,CASSSDRTDTQYF,TGTGCCAGCAGCTCGGACAGAACAGATACGCAGTATTTT
TRBJ2-2,.,TRBV4-2,TRBD2,CASSQAPSGTSGNTGELFF,TGTGCCAGCAGCCAAGCGCCCTCCGGGACTAGCGGGAACACCGGGGAGCTGTTTTTT
TRBJ2-7,.,TRBV6-5,.,CASTNPGNEQYF,TGTGCCAGCACTAACCCAGGGAACGAGCAGTACTTC
TRBJ1-2,once,TRBV24-1,.,CATSDSLASGYTF,TGTGCCACCAGTGATTCGCTAGCCTCCGGCTACACCTTC
TRBJ2-2,.,TRBV4-2,.,CASSQDSTVGGVVGELFF,TGTGCCAGCAGCCAAGATAGTACGGTAGGGGGAGTGGTCGGGGAGCTGTTTTTT
TRBJ1-2,once,TRBV19,.,CASSMRSALRGLEIYGYTF,TGTGCCAGTAGTATGAGGTCAGCCCTACGAGGACTAGAGATCTATGGCTACACCTTC
TRBJ2-7,.,TRBV7-2,.,CASSFRRGLSYEQYF,TGTGCCAGCAGCTTCCGGCGGGGGCTCTCCTACGAGCAGTACTTC
TRBJ1-1,.,TRBV11-2,.,CASSSSRFTEAFF,TGTGCCAGCAGCTCTTCGCGGTTCACTGAAGCTTTCTTT
TRBJ1-1,.,TRBV5-8,.,CASSPWETGNTEAFF,TGTGCCAGCAGCCCCTGGGAGACAGGGAACACTGAAGCTTTCTTT
TRBJ1-1,.,TRBV7-2,.,CASRIALRENTEAFF,TGTGCCAGCAGAATAGCCCTCAGGGAGAACACTGAAGCTTTCTTT
TRBJ2-1,.,TRBV12-1,.,CASSPYRRLAGGTPYSYNEQFF,TGTGCCAGCAGCCCATACCGCCGACTAGCGGGAGGGACCCCTTACTCATACAATGAGCAGTTCTTC
TRBJ2-3,.,TRBV7-9,.,CASSDPRGPDTQYF,TGTGCCAGCAGCGACCCCAGGGGACCAGATACGCAGTATTTT
TRBJ2-1,.,TRBV28,TRBD2,CASSTTSGLYNEQFF,TGTGCCAGCAGCACGACTAGCGGTCTCTACAATGAGCAGTTCTTC
TRBJ2-7,.,TRBV28,.,CASSFSYEQYF,TGTGCCAGCAGTTTCTCCTACGAGCAGTACTTC
TRBJ2-5,.,TRBV24-1,.,CATSDPGRSQETQYF,TGTGCCACCAGTGACCCGGGACGGTCGCAAGAGACCCAGTACTTC
TRBJ2-5,.,TRBV19,.,CASSIPREAQYF,TGTGCCAGTAGTATACCGAGGGAGGCCCAGTACTTC
TRBJ2-3,.,TRBV18,.,CASSSDRSTDTQYF,TGTGCCAGCTCATCCGACAGGAGCACAGATACGCAGTATTTT
TRBJ2-1,.,TRBV7-3,TRBD1,CASSFDRANEQFF,TGTGCCAGCAGCTTCGACAGGGCCAATGAGCAGTTCTTC
TRBJ2-2,.,TRBV5-1,TRBD2,CASSLPSSGRPGELFF,TGCGCCAGCAGCCTGCCGTCTAGCGGGAGGCCCGGGGAGCTGTTTTTT
TRBJ1-3,.,TRBV6-5,.,CASSSGGSGNTIYF,TGTGCCAGCAGTTCCGGGGGGTCTGGAAACACCATATATTTT
TRBJ2-7,.,TRBV5-4,.,CASSFNREQYF,TGTGCCAGCAGCTTCAACCGCGAGCAGTACTTC
TRBJ2-3,.,TRBV24-1,.,CATSDYVGRADTQYF,TGTGCCACCAGTGATTACGTAGGCCGGGCAGATACGCAGTATTTT
TRBJ2-7,.,TRBV9,TRBD1,CASSVAGTGDGEQYF,TGTGCCAGCAGCGTAGCTGGGACAGGGGATGGCGAGCAGTACTTC
TRBJ1-4,once,TRBV3-1/TRBV3-2,.,CASSQGAPGTSRVFF,TGTGCCAGCAGCCAAGGGGCCCCGGGGACCTCAAGGGTGTTTTTT
TRBJ2-7,.,TRBV30,TRBD1,CAWSVQRDRVGEQYF,TGTGCCTGGAGTGTACAAAGGGACAGGGTGGGGGAGCAGTACTTC
TRBJ2-6,few,TRBV27,.,CASRASGGANVLTF,TGTGCCAGCCGGGCCTCGGGGGGGGCCAACGTCCTGACTTTC
TRBJ1-4,.,TRBV5-6,.,CASSFGGAEEKLFF,TGTGCCAGCAGCTTCGGCGGGGCTGAGGAAAAACTGTTTTTT
TRBJ1-6,.,TRBV7-9,TRBD1,CASPVAQGENSPLHF,TGTGCCAGCCCGGTTGCCCAGGGGGAAAATTCACCCCTCCACTTT
TRBJ1-2,.,TRBV18,.,CASIDRAANYGYTF,TGTGCCAGCATTGACAGAGCAGCTAACTATGGCTACACCTTC
TRBJ2-7,.,TRBV7-2,TRBD2,CASSLVSAGSYEQYF,TGTGCCAGCAGCTTAGTTTCAGCGGGGTCCTACGAGCAGTACTTC
TRBJ2-3,.,TRBV30,.,CAWRDRSRTDTQYF,TGTGCCTGGAGGGACAGAAGTAGGACAGATACGCAGTATTTT
TRBJ1-1,.,TRBV19,.,CASSIGAGTEAFF,TGTGCCAGTAGTATTGGGGCCGGCACTGAAGCTTTCTTT
TRBJ2-7,.,TRBV5-5,.,CASSFFGTGPYEQYF,TGTGCCAGCAGCTTTTTCGGGACTGGCCCCTACGAGCAGTACTTC
TRBJ1-2,few,TRBV4-3,.,CASSPGGIGGNYGYTF,TGCGCCAGCAGCCCAGGCGGGATCGGGGGCAACTATGGCTACACCTTC
TRBJ1-1,.,TRBV4-1,TRBD1,CASSRGQGPLNTEAFF,TGCGCCAGCAGCCGGGGACAGGGGCCATTGAACACTGAAGCTTTCTTT
TRBJ1-3,.,TRBV28,.,CASKDSTGNTIYF,TGTGCCAGCAAGGACAGTACTGGAAACACCATATATTTT
TRBJ2-7,.,TRBV5-1,TRBD1,CASSSGLTGVFRYEQYF,TGCGCCAGCAGCTCCGGGCTGACAGGGGTGTTTCGATACGAGCAGTACTTC
TRBJ2-7,.,TRBV10-2,TRBD2,CASSEFLPGLAESYEQYF,TGCGCCAGCAGTGAGTTTCTCCCCGGACTAGCGGAGTCCTACGAGCAGTACTTC
TRBJ1-5,.,TRBV5-1,.,CASSPGTNNQPQHF,TGCGCCAGCAGCCCTGGGACAAACAATCAGCCCCAGCATTTT
TRBJ1-1,.,TRBV7-2,.,CASSLRGPRWAEAFF,TGTGCCAGCAGCTTAAGGGGTCCCCGGTGGGCTGAAGCTTTCTTT
TRBJ1-1,once,TRBV11-3,TRBD1,CASSLEGQGAAFF,TGTGCCAGCAGCTTAGAGGGACAGGGCGCAGCTTTCTTT
TRBJ2-7,.,TRBV9,.,CASSVGGPSYEQYF,TGTGCCAGCAGCGTAGGGGGCCCCTCCTACGAGCAGTACTTC
TRBJ2-3,.,TRBV24-1,.,CATSDGGSLDTQYF,TGTGCCACCAGTGACGGGGGAAGCTTGGATACGCAGTATTTT
TRBJ2-5,.,TRBV19,.,CASSIDGLMAGLETQYF,TGTGCCAGTAGTATAGATGGGTTAATGGCGGGTTTAGAGACCCAGTACTTC
TRBJ2-3,.,TRBV18,.,CASSTSAALGDTQYF,TGTGCCAGCTCAACGTCAGCGGCTCTCGGAGATACGCAGTATTTT
TRBJ2-7,.,TRBV27,.,CASSLSRDGLEQYF,TGTGCCAGCAGTTTATCCAGGGACGGCCTCGAGCAGTACTTC